This T cell receptor beta chain was obtained from a study of shared clonotypes between healthy human individuals. Findings and caveats of the study: A reduction in generation probabilities was seen for non-shared clonotypes relative to those shared by all four donors. Across several donors, naive CD4 shared roughly 5.2%, naive CD8 around 3.8%, memory CD4 2% to 2.5%, memory CD8 0.4% to 0.5%. Estimated richness values were generally larger in naive subsets than in memory subsets.

Trimming pared 6 bases from V and 5 bases from J, leaving 17 bases between. CDR3 length equals 15 residues. Germline CDR1 KGHSH, CDR2 LQKENI. A word on this clone: The antigen is not known.

This table comes from immunoSEQ multiplex PCR, and its TCRdb copy is limited to in-frame clones, with some not included. The sample lists 2 million to 2.5 million clones, 90% to 95% occurring once. Specimen: naive CD4+ T cells from PBMCs. As to subset: CD45RA+ positively selected. This clonotype was sampled from a man in his late teens or twenties in good health. Some clones in this sample may be carry-over from other donors' samples. The V and J genes are TRBV18 and TRBJ2-1, with D tentatively TRBD1 (6 bases). The CDR3 protein is CASSPSTGYDNEQFF. In DNA, the CDR3 is TGTGCCAGCTCCCCTTCGACAGGTTACGACAATGAGCAGTTCTTC.